This is a list of T cell receptor beta chains from one sample in a study of shared clonotypes between healthy human individuals. Method: immunoSEQ multiplex PCR; TCRdb's copy keeps in-frame clones and lacks some. The sample carries some 1,400,000 clones, roughly 95% recorded once. The sample consisted of naive CD4+ T cells sorted from blood. The receptors derive from a man between 25 and 39 years old in good health. Each CDR3 is given with its conserved first and last residue. Rows give clone size only sometimes, using once, few, many, or a class for an expanded clone.

J gene | clone size | V gene | CDR3 protein
TRBJ2-5 | NA | TRBV18 | CASSSSTSGILGETQYF
TRBJ2-6 | NA | TRBV28 | CASSLTGSGANVLTF
TRBJ2-7 | NA | TRBV9 | CASSVGQGPSYEQYF
TRBJ1-5 | NA | TRBV28 | CASSSPGGHSNQPQHF
TRBJ2-7 | few | TRBV18 | CASSFTAYEQYF
TRBJ2-2 | NA | TRBV7-7 | CASSLETWPFTGELFF
TRBJ2-7 | NA | TRBV2 | CASSAIAGAVEQYF
TRBJ2-7 | NA | TRBV6-1 | CASSEAEVAGFYEQYF
TRBJ2-7 | NA | TRBV5-6 | CASSPSPTPPYEQYF
TRBJ2-1 | NA | TRBV4-1 | CASSQVDDNEQFF
TRBJ2-2 | NA | TRBV5-1 | CASSTDSTGELFF
TRBJ2-2 | NA | TRBV5-1 | CASSGAFGPTGELFF
TRBJ1-1 | NA | TRBV27 | CASSLVWQQGPEAFF
TRBJ2-3 | NA | TRBV2 | CASRTSGDTQYF
TRBJ2-1 | NA | TRBV11-3 | CASSLYPDGFNEQFF
TRBJ2-6 | NA | TRBV2 | CASRKRGSGANVLTF
TRBJ2-1 | NA | TRBV5-1 | CASSLDASGYNEQFF
TRBJ1-1 | NA | TRBV4-3 | CASSQGTGGNTEAFF
TRBJ1-3 | NA | TRBV5-4 | CASSLGGDRGGNTIYF
TRBJ2-1 | NA | TRBV30 | CAWDSDGSSYNEQFF
TRBJ2-3 | NA | TRBV6-6 | CASSYSSGSTDTQYF
TRBJ2-5 | NA | TRBV30 | CAWSNGGGIGETQYF
TRBJ2-1 | NA | TRBV7-8 | CASSLVFLADINEQFF
TRBJ1-4 | NA | TRBV19 | CASSFFPGTDNEKLFF
TRBJ2-1 | NA | TRBV11-2 | CASSSLDSGSGYSYNEQFF
TRBJ1-4 | NA | TRBV19 | CASKPARDPGEKLFF
TRBJ1-2 | NA | TRBV5-1 | CASSLRPTIENGYTF
TRBJ2-1 | NA | TRBV15 | CATSPPVGPGSSYNEQFF
TRBJ1-1 | NA | TRBV7-9 | CATPRGKQMNTEAFF
TRBJ2-3 | NA | TRBV2 | CASSRGTYTDTQYF
TRBJ2-1 | NA | TRBV29-1 | CSAQYNEQFF
TRBJ2-1 | NA | TRBV19 | CASAKTYNEQFF
TRBJ1-5 | once | TRBV9 | CASSGTGGFQPQHF
TRBJ2-1 | once | TRBV6-1 | CASSVPGQKQFF
TRBJ2-5 | NA | TRBV7-2 | CASSLKGSGETQYF
TRBJ2-1 | NA | TRBV7-9 | CASSLSRASGRFYNEQFF
TRBJ2-6 | NA | TRBV27 | CASRPISGANVLTF
TRBJ2-7 | NA | TRBV10-2 | CASFPKGTGGEQYF
TRBJ2-7 | NA | TRBV18 | CASSPGPKEGYEQYF
TRBJ2-2 | NA | TRBV11-2 | CASSSGGRGGTGELFF
TRBJ1-1 | NA | TRBV7-9 | CASSFGGNTEAFF
TRBJ2-5 | NA | TRBV7-9 | CASSPLEGRGRGETQYF
TRBJ1-3 | NA | TRBV7-9 | CASSLGQVGNTIYF
TRBJ1-3 | NA | TRBV5-1 | CASSLRALSSGNTIYF
TRBJ2-7 | NA | TRBV30 | CAWGTGVYEQYF
TRBJ1-4 | NA | TRBV5-1 | CASSLRYSQGTPEKLFF
TRBJ2-1 | NA | TRBV7-9 | CASSLTNEQFF
TRBJ2-1 | NA | TRBV5-4 | CASQGSATYNEQFF
TRBJ2-1 | NA | TRBV18 | CASSPMTSGIPNEQFF
TRBJ2-7 | NA | TRBV29-1 | CSVVVSGRYYEQYF